This record looks at one TCR beta chain sequence and its context. Antigen: not known. Sampling consisted of one heparinised blood draw per donor, averaging approximately 120 mL. Isolation of CD4+ naive, central memory, regulatory and stem cell-like memory cells was achieved by sorting via CD45RO/CCR7/CD25/CD127/CD95/CD27. Expressed TCRB transcripts were sequenced, since all the RNA that had been isolated was reverse transcribed. TCRdb keeps only in-frame clones here, not all; method: immunoSEQ multiplex PCR. This sample yields 140,000 to 150,000 clones, of which approximately 13% are seen a single time; less than 1.5% belongs to the top ten. V lost 1 base and J lost 1, with 7 bases in between. This CDR3 has 13 residues. Germline lookup yields CDR1 GTSNPN and CDR2 SVGIG (reference sequence). These data come from a study of beta chain features in type 1 diabetes. Study-level results: Healthy donors had naive, central memory and Treg TCRB repertoires that appeared less similar than those seen among patients. PCR might show a preference for shorter templates, equally across patients and controls. For Type 1 diabetes patients, all four CD4+ subsets carried TCRB CDR3s that were moderately but significantly shorter.

Sequenced sample: central memory CD4+ T cells from blood. The source of this sequence is a man between 18 and 35 years old with type 1 diabetes. The chain uses TRBV30 and TRBJ1-1; D gene ambiguous. The CDR3 here is CAWSEQRNTEAFF. The DNA for the CDR3 is TGTGCCTGGAGTGAACAGAGGAACACTGAAGCTTTCTTT.